The clone carrying this TCR beta chain was seen at least ten times. No antigen is known for it. Sequencing libraries for TCR beta were prepared with iRepertoire HTBI primers and Arm-PCR of CDR3 regions. TCRdb itself ran the multiplex PCR reads through MiXCR, one entry per CDR3 protein. The table lists around 420,000 distinct CDR3 sequences, about a sixth of them singletons. These data come from a study of regulatory T cells in long-lasting Graves disease. Germline V gene lookup returns CDR1 LGHDT and CDR2 YNNKEL (reference sequence). The germline V and J ends were trimmed by 6 bases and 1 base, with 17 bases remaining between them. This CDR3 has 16 residues. Findings and caveats of the study: A greater number of public clonotypes (approximately 2,700) was shared by persistent patients than by new patients (just over 950). A reduction in accuracy may have resulted from the small sample size.

Regarding time point: newly diagnosed GD, antithyroid drugs for less than 3 months. Construction of the TCR library relied on RNA isolated from PBMCs. Patients all came to the study from an endocrinology department in Xi'an, China. The receptor's source is a female donor with Graves disease. The gene calls are TRBV3-1 and TRBJ2-3; D is perhaps TRBD1 or TRBD2 (6 bases each). The source material was peripheral blood mononuclear cells (PBMCs), sampled at new diagnosis, from a patient treated with antithyroid drugs. CDR3 DNA: TGTGCCAGCAGACACGAGGGGGGATACGGCACAGATACGCAGTATTTT. Its protein is CASRHEGGYGTDTQYF.